The T cell receptor (beta chain) under discussion was sequenced for a study of Graves' ophthalmopathy and Graves' hyperthyroidism. Turning to the study itself: At initial diagnosis, peripheral blood was obtained, and this preceded any treatment.

There are many counts of this clonotype. The antigen is unknown. Findings of the study overall: Blood also contained most of the expanded thyroid clonotypes above 0.001 frequency. Ophthalmopathy was separated from stable hyperthyroidism by a 13-signature model with roughly 91% sensitivity and over 70% specificity.

CDR3 length: 16 residues. Trimming stripped 4 bases from V and 4 bases from J, with 15 bases between. Germline V gene data show CDR1 as SGHDT and CDR2 as YYEEEE. Patients were excluded if they had other autoimmune diseases or uncontrolled infections, and likewise if pregnancy or lactation applied. As the template, RNA transcripts were used to amplify TCR beta CDR3 regions. Scientists carried out first-round RT-PCR using HTBI primers and then a second-round multiplex PCR. TCRdb fed the multiplex PCR reads into MiXCR, producing one record per CDR3 protein. The sample has a few hundred thousand distinct CDR3 sequences, 17% seen once.

Sequencing input: peripheral blood. The source is an adult man with Graves' ophthalmopathy. The chain uses TRBV5-6 and TRBJ1-6; possibly TRBD1 for D (5 bases). CDR3 sequence: CASSPIGATYNSPLHF. The CDR3, as DNA: TGTGCCAGCAGCCCGATCGGGGCTACTTATAATTCACCCCTCCACTTT.